Described below is a single TCR beta chain sequence and its context. The entry originates in a study of shared clonotypes between healthy human individuals. Profiling relied on immunoSEQ multiplex PCR, and the TCRdb table lists in-frame clones only, not all of them. The sample contains approximately 470,000 clones, 65% to 85% of which appear only once. The CDR3 has 15 residues. Looked up from germline, CDR1 is LNHDA and CDR2 is SQIVND (reference sequence). V gave up 3 bases and J gave up 7 bases, with 18 bases separating them. Sequenced input: PBMCs. The clonotype comes from a woman in her thirties or forties in good health. Some clones in this sample may be carry-over from other donors' samples. The chain employs TRBV19 and TRBJ1-2; perhaps TRBD1 as D (6 bases). In DNA form, the CDR3 reads TGTGCCAGTAGTATCCGACAGGAGGGGTCGGGTGGCTACACCTTC. Translating gives CASSIRQEGSGGYTF.